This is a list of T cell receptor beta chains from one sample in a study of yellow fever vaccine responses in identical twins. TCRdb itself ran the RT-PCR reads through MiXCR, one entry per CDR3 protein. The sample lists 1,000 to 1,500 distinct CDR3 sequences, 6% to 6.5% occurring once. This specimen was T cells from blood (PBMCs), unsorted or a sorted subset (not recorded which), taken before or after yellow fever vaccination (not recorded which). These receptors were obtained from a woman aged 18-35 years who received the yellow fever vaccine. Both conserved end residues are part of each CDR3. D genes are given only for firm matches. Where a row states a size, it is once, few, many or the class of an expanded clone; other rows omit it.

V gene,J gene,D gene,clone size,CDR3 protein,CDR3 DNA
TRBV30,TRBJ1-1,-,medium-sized,CAQLRQPENTEAFF,TGTGCCCAACTCAGACAGCCTGAGAACACTGAAGCTTTCTTT
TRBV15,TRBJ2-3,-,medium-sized,CATSRATSSDTQYF,TGTGCCACCAGCAGAGCAACTAGCTCAGATACGCAGTATTTT
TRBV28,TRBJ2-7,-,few,CASSFQPGTSYEQYF,TGTGCCAGCAGTTTCCAACCCGGGACCTCCTACGAGCAGTACTTC
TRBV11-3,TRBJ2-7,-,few,CASSFGNYEQYF,TGTGCCAGCAGCTTTGGAAACTACGAGCAGTACTTC
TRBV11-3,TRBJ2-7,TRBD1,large,CASSSRDRIYEQYF,TGTGCCAGCAGCTCCCGGGACAGAATCTACGAGCAGTACTTC
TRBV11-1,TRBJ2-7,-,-,CASSFSQIYEQYF,TGTGCCAGCAGCTTTTCTCAGATCTACGAGCAGTACTTC
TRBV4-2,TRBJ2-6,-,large,CASSQASIRPFSSGANVLTF,TGTGCCAGCAGCCAAGCCAGTATACGACCTTTTTCCTCTGGGGCCAACGTCCTGACTTTC
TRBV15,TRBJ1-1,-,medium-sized,CATSRVAQRAEAFF,TGTGCCACCAGCAGAGTGGCCCAGAGGGCTGAAGCTTTCTTT
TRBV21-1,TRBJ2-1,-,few,CASSKRLVSYNEQFF,TGTGCCAGCAGCAAACGACTAGTCTCCTACAATGAGCAGTTCTTC
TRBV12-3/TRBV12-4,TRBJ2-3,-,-,CASSPQRQGVINTQYF,TGTGCCAGCAGTCCGCAACGCCAGGGAGTAATAAATACGCAGTATTTT
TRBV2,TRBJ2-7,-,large,CASSRGPTAYEQYF,TGTGCCAGCAGTAGGGGACCCACCGCCTACGAGCAGTACTTC
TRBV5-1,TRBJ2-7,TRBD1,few,CASSWGTGGGYEQYF,TGCGCCAGCAGCTGGGGGACAGGGGGCGGTTACGAGCAGTACTTC
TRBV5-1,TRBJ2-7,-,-,CASSPLQGAYEQYF,TGCGCCAGCAGCCCCCTACAGGGTGCTTACGAGCAGTACTTC
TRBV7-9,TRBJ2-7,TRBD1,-,CASSSTGLGEQYF,TGTGCCAGCAGCTCGACAGGGCTCGGCGAGCAGTACTTC
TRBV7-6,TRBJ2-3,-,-,CASSLMPDTQYF,TGTGCCAGCAGCTTAATGCCTGATACGCAGTATTTT
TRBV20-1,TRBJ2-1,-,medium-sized,CSARGTGGNEQFF,TGCAGTGCTAGGGGGACTGGAGGCAATGAGCAGTTCTTC
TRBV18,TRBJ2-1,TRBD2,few,CASSQTSGYNEQFF,TGTGCCAGCTCGCAGACTAGCGGTTACAATGAGCAGTTCTTC
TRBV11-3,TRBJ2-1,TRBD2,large,CASSRTSGGAMNEQFF,TGTGCCAGCAGCCGGACTAGCGGGGGGGCCATGAATGAGCAGTTCTTC
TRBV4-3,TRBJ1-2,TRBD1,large,CASSQVGDRGFLSGYTF,TGCGCCAGCAGCCAAGTTGGGGACAGGGGATTCCTAAGTGGCTACACCTTC
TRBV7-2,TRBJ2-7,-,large,CASSLEVGGYEQYF,TGTGCCAGCAGCTTAGAGGTAGGAGGCTACGAGCAGTACTTC
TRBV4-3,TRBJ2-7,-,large,CASSQDPTVSYEQYF,TGCGCCAGCAGCCAAGATCCGACAGTGTCCTACGAGCAGTACTTC
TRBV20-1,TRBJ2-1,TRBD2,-,CSASGTSGRADEQFF,TGCAGTGCTTCCGGGACTAGCGGGAGGGCCGATGAGCAGTTCTTC
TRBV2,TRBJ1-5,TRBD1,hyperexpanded,CASTTEQGLDHQPQHF,TGTGCCAGCACTACCGAACAGGGGCTGGACCATCAGCCCCAGCATTTT
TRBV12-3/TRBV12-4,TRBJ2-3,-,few,CASSLVSAGDTQYF,TGTGCCAGCAGTTTAGTTTCAGCGGGAGATACGCAGTATTTT
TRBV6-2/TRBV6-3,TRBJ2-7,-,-,CASSPGASYEQYF,TGTGCCAGCAGCCCCGGGGCCTCCTACGAGCAGTACTTC
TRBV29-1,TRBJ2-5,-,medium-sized,CSVEDFWTGGVETQYF,TGCAGCGTTGAAGATTTTTGGACCGGTGGCGTAGAGACCCAGTACTTC
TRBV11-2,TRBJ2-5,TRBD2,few,CASSLGQRGGAETQYF,TGTGCCAGCAGCTTAGGCCAGCGGGGGGGCGCGGAGACCCAGTACTTC
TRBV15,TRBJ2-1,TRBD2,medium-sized,CATSRDKREGRSEQFF,TGTGCCACCAGCAGAGATAAGCGGGAGGGCCGAAGTGAGCAGTTCTTC
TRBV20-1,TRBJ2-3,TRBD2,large,CSATGLAGETDTQYF,TGCAGTGCAACGGGACTAGCGGGAGAAACAGATACGCAGTATTTT
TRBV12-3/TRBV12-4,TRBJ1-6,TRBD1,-,CASSPGGGSPLHF,TGTGCCAGCAGCCCAGGGGGCGGTTCACCCCTCCACTTT
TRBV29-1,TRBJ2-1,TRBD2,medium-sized,CSVPLAGGHNEQFF,TGCAGCGTCCCTCTAGCGGGGGGGCATAATGAGCAGTTCTTC
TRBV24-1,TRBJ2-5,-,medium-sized,CATSASTDPQETQYF,TGTGCCACCAGTGCCTCGACTGACCCACAAGAGACCCAGTACTTC
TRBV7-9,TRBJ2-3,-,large,CASSSIKGFGTDTQYF,TGTGCCAGCAGCTCAATAAAGGGATTTGGCACAGATACGCAGTATTTT
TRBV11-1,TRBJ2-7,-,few,CASSLAPLYEQYF,TGTGCCAGCAGCTTAGCGCCTTTGTACGAGCAGTACTTC
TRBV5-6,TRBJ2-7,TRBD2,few,CASSLAEREVGEQYF,TGTGCCAGCAGCTTGGCTGAGCGGGAGGTGGGCGAGCAGTACTTC
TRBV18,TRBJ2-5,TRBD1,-,CASSPPGQVQETQYF,TGTGCCAGCTCACCCCCGGGACAGGTACAAGAGACCCAGTACTTC
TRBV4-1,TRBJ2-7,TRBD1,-,CASSRGGGSYEQYF,TGCGCCAGCAGCCGAGGGGGCGGCTCCTACGAGCAGTACTTC
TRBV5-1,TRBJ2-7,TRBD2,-,CASSHGLAGVYEQYF,TGCGCCAGCAGCCATGGACTAGCGGGGGTCTACGAGCAGTACTTC
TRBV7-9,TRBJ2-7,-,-,CASSLAGDHEQYF,TGTGCCAGCAGCTTAGCGGGGGACCACGAGCAGTACTTC
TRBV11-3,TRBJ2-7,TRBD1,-,CASSNRGYEQYF,TGTGCCAGTTCGAACAGGGGCTACGAGCAGTACTTC
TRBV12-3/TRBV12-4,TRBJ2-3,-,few,CASSHGRADTQYF,TGTGCCAGCAGCCACGGGCGGGCAGATACGCAGTATTTT
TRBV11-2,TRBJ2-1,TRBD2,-,CASSLGTSVVNEQFF,TGTGCCAGCAGCTTAGGGACTAGCGTCGTCAATGAGCAGTTCTTC
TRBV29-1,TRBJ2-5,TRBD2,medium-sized,CSGTSGPETQYF,TGCAGCGGGACTAGCGGGCCAGAGACCCAGTACTTC
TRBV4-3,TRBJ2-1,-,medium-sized,CASSQTGTEQFF,TGCGCCAGCAGCCAAACCGGGACAGAGCAGTTCTTC
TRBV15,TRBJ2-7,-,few,CATSDARAYEQYF,TGTGCCACCAGCGACGCTAGGGCCTACGAGCAGTACTTC
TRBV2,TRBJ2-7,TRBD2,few,CASSEMGLGYEQYF,TGTGCCAGCAGTGAAATGGGACTAGGTTACGAGCAGTACTTC
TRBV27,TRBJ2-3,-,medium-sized,CASSPHRDTQYF,TGTGCCAGCAGTCCCCACAGAGATACGCAGTATTTT
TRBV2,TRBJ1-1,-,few,CASSHKTSTGPGEAFF,TGTGCCAGCAGTCATAAAACCTCGACAGGCCCTGGAGAAGCTTTCTTT
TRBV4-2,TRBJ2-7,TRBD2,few,CASSQDEAGVDEQYF,TGTGCCAGCAGCCAAGACGAAGCGGGAGTAGACGAGCAGTACTTC
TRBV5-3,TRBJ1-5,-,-,CASSPGTAGQPQHF,TGTGCCAGTAGCCCCGGGACCGCCGGCCAGCCCCAGCATTTT
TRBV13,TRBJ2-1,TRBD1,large,CASSQPGQGNEQFF,TGTGCCAGCAGCCAACCGGGACAGGGCAATGAGCAGTTCTTC
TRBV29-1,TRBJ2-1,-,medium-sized,CSVKGSAYNEQFF,TGCAGCGTTAAGGGGAGTGCCTACAATGAGCAGTTCTTC
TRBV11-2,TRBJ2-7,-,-,CASSLTQLRLEQYF,TGTGCCAGCAGCCTGACCCAACTTCGACTGGAGCAGTACTTC
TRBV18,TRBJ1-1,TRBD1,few,CASSPWDRVIEAFF,TGTGCCAGCTCACCTTGGGACAGGGTCATTGAGGCTTTCTTT